The rows below give T cell receptor beta chains drawn from one sample of a study of long-term antiretroviral therapy in people with HIV. Data came from immunoSEQ multiplex PCR; TCRdb stores just in-frame clones and leaves some out. The sample holds about 20,000 clones; around 84% are singletons and the top ten take nearly 3.5%. Material: unsorted PBMCs, obtained 1.9 years after starting antiretroviral therapy. The source is a woman aged 50 to 65 with HIV. CDR3s include the opening cysteine and the closing phenylalanine or tryptophan. The D gene is left open where the match is weak. Clone size appears in some rows only: once, few, many, or a class for an expanded clone.

j_call,d_call,v_call,clone_size,cdr3_aa,cdr3_nt
TRBJ1-1,-,TRBV20-1,-,CSVRLLGEAFF,TGCAGTGTCAGGCTTTTGGGTGAAGCTTTCTTT
TRBJ2-7,-,TRBV6-5,-,CASRSDSREVYF,TGTGCCAGCAGGAGCGACAGTCGCGAGGTGTACTTC
TRBJ2-7,-,TRBV19,-,CASSQGTVSYEQYF,TGTGCCAGTAGTCAGGGGACCGTTTCCTACGAGCAGTACTTC
TRBJ1-2,-,TRBV28,-,CASSPNRDRYGYTF,TGTGCCAGCAGTCCTAACAGGGACCGCTATGGCTACACCTTC
TRBJ2-1,-,TRBV7-2,-,CASSPGTRNNEQFF,TGTGCCAGCAGCCCGGGGACAAGGAACAATGAGCAGTTCTTC
TRBJ1-1,-,TRBV5-6,medium-sized,CASSLRGTEAFF,TGTGCCAGCAGCTTGCGGGGCACTGAAGCTTTCTTT
TRBJ2-3,-,TRBV9,-,CASSVAQGDTQYF,TGTGCCAGCAGCGTAGCGCAGGGAGATACGCAGTATTTT
TRBJ2-1,TRBD2,TRBV27,-,CASSLSMGTSGGPRRREQFF,TGTGCCAGCAGTTTATCGATGGGCACTAGCGGGGGCCCCCGGAGACGGGAGCAGTTCTTC
TRBJ2-7,-,TRBV27,-,CASSLEGTGSYEQYF,TGTGCCAGCAGTTTAGAAGGGACGGGATCCTACGAGCAGTACTTC
TRBJ2-7,-,TRBV19,few,CASRGLVVEEQYF,TGTGCCAGTAGGGGCCTCGTTGTGGAGGAGCAGTACTTC
TRBJ1-1,TRBD1,TRBV10-3,-,CAIKLDRTGTEAFF,TGTGCCATCAAATTGGACAGGACCGGCACTGAAGCTTTCTTT
TRBJ1-1,-,TRBV6-5,-,CASSYRSEAFF,TGTGCCAGCAGTTACAGGTCTGAAGCTTTCTTT
TRBJ1-6,-,TRBV2,few,CARQTGPNSPLHF,TGTGCCAGACAGACAGGTCCAAATTCACCCCTCCACTTT
TRBJ2-2,TRBD2,TRBV9,-,CASSSTSGGVNGELFF,TGTGCCAGCAGCTCCACTAGCGGGGGAGTTAATGGGGAGCTGTTTTTT
TRBJ2-1,-,TRBV25-1,-,CASSEFLGGGRTYNEQFF,TGTGCCAGCAGTGAATTTTTGGGGGGGGGCCGTACCTACAATGAGCAGTTCTTC
TRBJ1-6,-,TRBV7-8,few,CASSLAYSPLHF,TGTGCCAGCAGCTTGGCATATTCACCCCTCCACTTT
TRBJ1-2,-,TRBV19,-,CASSIRYGRYYGYTF,TGTGCCAGTAGTATTAGGTACGGGAGGTACTATGGCTACACCTTC
TRBJ2-7,TRBD2,TRBV4-1,-,CASSSSGTTYEQYF,TGCGCCAGCAGCAGTTCCGGGACTACCTACGAGCAGTACTTC
TRBJ1-3,-,TRBV4-3,-,CASSQDGQGVGNTIYF,TGCGCCAGCAGCCAAGACGGGCAGGGAGTTGGCAACACCATATATTTT
TRBJ2-3,TRBD2,TRBV4-3,once,CASSQVAGGRTDTQYF,TGCGCCAGCAGCCAAGTAGCGGGGGGCCGCACAGATACGCAGTATTTT
TRBJ2-1,TRBD1,TRBV5-6,-,CASSHGTGRYNEQFF,TGTGCCAGCAGCCACGGGACAGGGAGGTACAATGAGCAGTTCTTC
TRBJ1-6,-,TRBV29-1,-,CSVADSLYNSPLHF,TGCAGCGTTGCCGACAGTTTGTATAATTCACCCCTCCACTTT
TRBJ2-7,TRBD1,TRBV10-3,-,CAISATGERGEQYF,TGTGCCATCAGTGCCACAGGGGAACGGGGCGAGCAGTACTTC
TRBJ1-1,-,TRBV13,-,CASSSTGPEAFF,TGTGCCAGCAGCTCAACGGGGCCCGAAGCTTTCTTT
TRBJ1-4,-,TRBV7-6,-,CASSPLEDGLATNEKLFF,TGTGCCAGCAGCCCCCTCGAGGACGGGTTGGCTACTAATGAAAAACTGTTTTTT
TRBJ1-2,TRBD1,TRBV28,-,CASSLNQGARGYTF,TGTGCCAGCAGTTTAAACCAGGGGGCGCGGGGCTACACCTTC
TRBJ2-5,TRBD2,TRBV7-3,-,CASSLLAGGQETQYF,TGTGCCAGCAGCTTATTAGCGGGGGGACAAGAGACCCAGTACTTC
TRBJ2-3,TRBD1,TRBV7-9,-,CASSELRDRASDTQYF,TGTGCCAGCAGCGAACTCCGGGACAGGGCTTCAGATACGCAGTATTTT
TRBJ2-5,TRBD1,TRBV5-1,-,CASSSGTDLQETQYF,TGCGCCAGCAGTTCCGGGACAGATCTCCAAGAGACCCAGTACTTC
TRBJ2-7,TRBD2,TRBV5-4,-,CASSLESGTTYEQYF,TGTGCCAGCAGCTTGGAATCCGGGACTACCTACGAGCAGTACTTC
TRBJ1-2,TRBD1,TRBV7-2,-,CASSWGQLNYGYTF,TGTGCCAGCAGCTGGGGACAGTTGAACTATGGCTACACCTTC